These 26 T cell receptor beta chains originate from one sample sequenced in a study of breast tumors, draining lymph nodes, adjacent tissues. In TCRdb, the multiplex PCR reads were re-called with MiXCR into one record per CDR3 protein. The repertoire has 30,000 to 35,000 distinct CDR3 sequences, roughly 69% of them found once; the top ten carry about 20%. Specimen: breast tumor tissue. All receptors derive from a female donor with breast cancer. Some clones in this sample may be carry-over from other donors' samples.

In this sample, this clonotype turned up many times. A clone one base away is much larger, so this may be a read error. J is TRBJ2-5 and V is TRBV5-8; D is unresolved. The V end lost 1 base, the J end lost 2 bases, and 9 bases lay between the germline ends. The CDR3 runs 14 residues. The germline V gene has CDR1 SGHTS and CDR2 YDEGEE. In DNA, the CDR3 is TGTGCCAGCAGCTTGTTGGCGTCACAAGAGACCCAGTACTTC. Its protein product is CASSLLASQETQYF.

The chain is built from TRBV7-9 and TRBJ1-6; 8 positions agree with TRBD1. The CDR3 is 16 amino acids. Germline-derived CDR1 and CDR2 are SEHNR and FQNEAQ (reference sequence). J lost 6 bases, V lost 4 bases, and 8 bases had no gene match. CDR3 nucleotide sequence: TGTGCCAGCAGCTCCGCACGAGGACAGGGTAATTCACCCCTCCACTTT. Amino acids: CASSSARGQGNSPLHF.

The J gene is TRBJ1-4, the V gene TRBV12-3 or TRBV12-4; no reliable D call. This CDR3 comprises 14 residues. V lost 5 bases and J lost 4, with 11 bases in between. The CDR3 loop is CASSGPPLNEKLFF. The CDR3 coding sequence is TGTGCCAGCAGTGGCCCCCCTCTTAATGAAAAACTGTTTTTT.

This clonotype was seen ten or more times. This chain connects TRBV20-1 to TRBJ2-1, with no clear D. V was trimmed by 6 bases and J by 6 bases, leaving 12 bases between them. This CDR3 has 12 amino acids. From germline, CDR1 is DFQATT and CDR2 SNEGSKA (reference sequence). The CDR3 region has the DNA TGCAGTGCCACCGTTTCGTTCAATGAGCAGTTCTTC. Translated, it gives CSATVSFNEQFF.

This chain uses TRBV4-1 with TRBJ2-7, with TRBD1 matching 10 bases. CDR1 and CDR2 from the germline V gene are MGHRA and YSYEKL. The CDR3 sequence is 15 residues long. The junction had 6 bases not matched to a gene; V was cut back by 4 bases and J by 3 bases. In DNA form, the CDR3 reads TGCGCCAGCAGCCCCGGGACAGGGGAACTCTACGAGCAGTACTTC. The encoded protein is CASSPGTGELYEQYF.

This chain uses TRBV4-2 with TRBJ2-2, with D possibly being TRBD1 or TRBD2 (6 bases each). V was clipped by 1 base and J by 5 bases, with 17 bases between them. Germline assignment: CDR1 LGHNA and CDR2 YNFKEQ. This CDR3 has 17 amino acids. CDR3 protein: CASSQGGPGLRTGELFF. The CDR3 nucleotides read TGTGCCAGCAGCCAAGGGGGGCCGGGACTGAGGACCGGGGAGCTGTTTTTT.

This clonotype was seen only once. J is TRBJ2-1 and V is TRBV20-1; D is possibly TRBD1 or TRBD2 (5 bases each). Germline CDR1 DFQATT, CDR2 SNEGSKA (reference sequence). Trimming pared 0 bases from V and 12 bases from J, leaving 9 bases between. The CDR3 extends over 11 amino acids. The DNA for the CDR3 is TGCAGTGCTAGAGATCGGGGACGGCAGTTCTTC. Translating gives CSARDRGRQFF.

A remark on this clonotype: The DNA is left out, because the CDR3 cannot be placed on it with certainty; the CDR3 is given as TCRdb lists it. V usage is TRBV11-2 and J usage is TRBJ2-2; no DNA check was done on the table's D call, TRBD1. The CDR3 totals 16 residues, both ends included. The germline V gene has CDR1 SGHAT and CDR2 FQNNGV. This CDR3 reads CASREGETQYFGELFF.

This clonotype was seen only a few times. The J gene is TRBJ2-7, the V gene TRBV29-1; 10 nucleotides line up with TRBD2. Germline-derived CDR1 and CDR2 are SQVTM and ANQGSEA. The junction had 0 bases not matched to a gene; V was cut back by 1 base and J by 3 bases. This CDR3 contains 13 residues. The CDR3 is CSVEGLAGYEQYF. DNA for the CDR3: TGCAGCGTTGAAGGACTAGCGGGCTACGAGCAGTACTTC.

The count of this clonotype is one. This chain's CDR3 is CASSLGDATNEKLFF. The DNA of the CDR3 is TGCGCCAGCAGCCTGGGAGATGCAACTAATGAAAAACTGTTTTTT. The rearrangement uses TRBV5-1 and TRBJ1-4; D uncertain. There are 15 residues in the CDR3. Trimming took 4 bases from V and 0 from J, leaving 10 bases between them. The germline gives CDR1 SGHRS, CDR2 YFSETQ. Full variable domain (remainder filled in from reference TRBV5-1 and TRBJ1-4): KAGVTQTPRYLIKTRGQQVTLSCSPISGHRSVSWYQQTPGQGLQFLFEYFSETQRNKGNFPGRFSGRQFSNSRSEMNVSTLELGDSALYLCASSLGDATNEKLFFGSGTQLSVL.

This clonotype showed up just once. The genes are TRBV7-2 and TRBJ2-3; TRBD1 matches 7 bases. CDR1 is SGHTA and CDR2 is FQGNSA in the germline V gene. The CDR3 is made up of 14 amino acids. Trimming at V came to 4 bases and at J to 2 bases, leaving 3 bases not matched to a gene. The CDR3 sequence: CASSSRGHTDTQYF. The CDR3, as DNA: TGTGCCAGCAGCTCGAGGGGGCACACAGATACGCAGTATTTT.

V usage is TRBV4-2 and J usage is TRBJ2-2; TRBD1 aligns across 8 bases. J was trimmed by 6 bases and V by 3 bases; bases with no gene match: 9. CDR3 length: 16 residues. Germline CDR1 and CDR2: LGHNA and YNFKEQ. DNA for the CDR3: TGTGCCAGCAGCCACAGCTCCGGACAGGGACCCGGGGAGCTGTTTTTT. Translated, it gives CASSHSSGQGPGELFF.

This chain joins TRBV10-3 and TRBJ2-1, with a weak D call TRBD2 (6 bases). This CDR3 region has 13 residues. Germline lookup yields CDR1 ENHRY and CDR2 SYGVKD. The ends were cut back, 2 bases at V and 9 bases at J, with 11 bases in the middle. The CDR3 nucleotides read TGTGCCATCAGTGAGACCTCCGGGGGTGAGCAGTTCTTC. Translated, it gives CAISETSGGEQFF.

This clonotype is classed as medium-sized (0.01 to 0.1%). The gene calls are TRBV20-1 and TRBJ1-2; no clear D gene. The CDR3 is 12 amino acids. In germline, CDR1 is DFQATT, CDR2 SNEGSKA (reference sequence). The CDR3 nucleotides are TGCTCTTGGACCGATGCTAACTATGGCTACACCTTC. It is translated as CSWTDANYGYTF.

The gene calls are TRBV5-1 and TRBJ2-3; TRBD1 matches 10 bases. With V trimmed by 4 bases and J by 8 bases, 10 bases remained unmatched. The germline V gene has CDR1 SGHRS and CDR2 YFSETQ. This CDR3 is 15 amino acids long. The CDR3 region has the DNA TGCGCCAGCAGCCCGACAGGGGGCGAAATCGGTACGCAGTATTTT. This encodes CASSPTGGEIGTQYF. Full variable domain (outside the CDR3, taken from reference TRBV5-1 and TRBJ2-3): KAGVTQTPRYLIKTRGQQVTLSCSPISGHRSVSWYQQTPGQGLQFLFEYFSETQRNKGNFPGRFSGRQFSNSRSEMNVSTLELGDSALYLCASSPTGGEIGTQYFGPGTRLTVL.

J is TRBJ1-2 and V is TRBV7-2, with D uncertain. The germline V gene encodes CDR1 SGHTA and CDR2 FQGNSA. The CDR3 extends over 13 amino acids. V shed 1 base and J shed 8 bases, with 11 bases lying between them. Written as DNA, the CDR3 is TGTGCCAGCAGCTTAGGCCAGGCGAGAGGCTACACCTTC. Protein sequence: CASSLGQARGYTF.

V usage is TRBV7-9 and J usage is TRBJ1-2, with D maybe TRBD1 (6 bases). The ends were cut back, 5 bases at V and 1 base at J, with 14 bases in the middle. In germline, CDR1 is SEHNR, CDR2 FQNEAQ (reference sequence). The CDR3 consists of 15 residues. CDR3 region: CASSTSRTVNYGYTF. The CDR3 nucleotides are TGTGCCAGCAGCACTAGCAGGACAGTTAACTATGGCTACACCTTC.

The gene calls are TRBV5-1 and TRBJ2-7; 9 bases agree with TRBD1. The CDR3 covers 15 residues. Trimming removed 0 bases from V and 4 bases from J; junction bases left unmatched: 5. Germline CDR1 reads SGHRS; CDR2 reads YFSETQ. The CDR3, as DNA: TGCGCCAGCAGCTTGGGGGGGACAGGGTTTTACGAGCAGTACTTC. Encoded protein: CASSLGGTGFYEQYF.

The V gene is TRBV20-1, the J gene TRBJ1-4; D is undetermined. Germline assignment: CDR1 DFQATT and CDR2 SNEGSKA (reference sequence). The CDR3 has 13 residues. The ends were cut back, 6 bases at V and 2 bases at J, with 10 bases in the middle. CDR3 loop: CSAKTSTNEKLFF. DNA of the CDR3: TGCAGTGCCAAGACTTCGACTAATGAAAAACTGTTTTTT.

A single count supports this clonotype. The chain recombines TRBV7-6 with TRBJ1-2; weak D call: TRBD1 (5 bases). Per germline, CDR1 SGHVS and CDR2 FNYEAQ. This CDR3 contains 14 residues. V lost 5 bases, J lost 3 bases, and 13 bases lay in between. The CDR3 is CASSPETAYYGYTF. For the CDR3, the DNA is TGTGCCAGCAGCCCAGAGACAGCTTACTATGGCTACACCTTC.

This chain uses TRBV9 with TRBJ2-2; D gene unclear. The CDR3 runs to 13 residues. Trimming removed 0 bases from V and 8 bases from J, with 8 bases in between. Germline CDR1 reads SGDLS; CDR2 reads YYNGEE. The CDR3 loop is CASSVGATGELFF. CDR3 bases: TGTGCCAGCAGCGTAGGGGCGACAGGGGAGCTGTTTTTT.

This sequence joins TRBV7-2 and TRBJ1-4; 7 bases align to TRBD1. The CDR3 runs to 16 residues. Losses at the gene ends were 6 bases for V and 7 bases for J; bases not matched to a gene: 14. The germline CDR1 and CDR2 sequences are SGHTA and FQGNSA. The CDR3 DNA reads as TGTGCCAGCAGTTCCGAGGGGACAGCTCCAACTGAAAAACTGTTTTTT. Protein sequence: CASSSEGTAPTEKLFF. The whole variable domain, filled in from reference TRBV7-2 and TRBJ1-4, reads GAGVSQSPSNKVTEKGKDVELRCDPISGHTALYWYRQSLGQGLEFLIYFQGNSAPDKSGLPSDRFSAERTGGSVSTLTIQRTQQEDSAVYLCASSSEGTAPTEKLFFGSGTQLSVL.

The chain combines TRBV6-5 with TRBJ1-5, with no clear D. Germline CDR1 MNHEY, CDR2 SVGAGI. The CDR3 has 13 residues. V lost 8 bases to trimming and J lost 2 bases, with 10 bases between them. CDR3 DNA: TGTGCCAGCGGGTACAGTGGCAATCAGCCCCAGCATTTT. This gives the protein CASGYSGNQPQHF.

This clonotype has a count of ten or more. A much more abundant neighbour one base away suggests this may be a read error. This rearrangement joins TRBV6-1 to TRBJ2-1; the D call may be TRBD1 or TRBD2 (5 bases each). Germline V CDR1 and CDR2: MNHNS, SASEGT. The CDR3 runs to 17 residues. Deletions cut 5 bases from V and 0 bases from J, with 17 bases between. CDR3 residues: CASSLKRGTSSYNEQFF. The CDR3 region has the DNA TGTGCCAGCAGTCTCAAGAGAGGGACCAGCTCCTACAATGAGCAGTTCTTC.

V gene TRBV20-1 combines with J gene TRBJ1-4; D is unclear. There are 13 residues in the CDR3. Germline values: CDR1 DFQATT, CDR2 SNEGSKA (reference sequence). V lost 1 base to trimming and J lost 7 bases, with 10 bases between them. For the CDR3, the DNA is TGCAGTGCTAGAGTGGGTCAGGCTGAAAAACTGTTTTTT. Translating gives CSARVGQAEKLFF.

The chain employs TRBV5-6 and TRBJ2-7; 8 nucleotides match TRBD1. From germline, CDR1 is SGHDT and CDR2 YYEEEE. V gave up 4 bases and J gave up 3 bases; unmatched junction bases: 3. CDR3 length equals 13 residues. The DNA of the CDR3 is TGTGCCAGCAGCGCCGACAGGGGCTACGAGCAGTACTTC. Its translation is CASSADRGYEQYF.